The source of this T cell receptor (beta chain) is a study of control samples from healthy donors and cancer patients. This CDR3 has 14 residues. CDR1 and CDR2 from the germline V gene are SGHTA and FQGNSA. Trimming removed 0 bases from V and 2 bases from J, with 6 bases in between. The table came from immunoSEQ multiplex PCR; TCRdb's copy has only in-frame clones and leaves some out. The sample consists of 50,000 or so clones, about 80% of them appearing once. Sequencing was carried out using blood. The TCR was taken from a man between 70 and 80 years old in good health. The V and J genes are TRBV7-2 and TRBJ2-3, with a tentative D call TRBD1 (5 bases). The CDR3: CASSLAGLTDTQYF. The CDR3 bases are TGTGCCAGCAGCTTAGCGGGGCTCACAGATACGCAGTATTTT.